The 25 T cell receptor beta chains in this list originate from one sample, sequenced in a study of blood T cell repertoires in COVID-19. The protocol was immunoSEQ multiplex PCR, while the TCRdb copy is restricted to in-frame clones and leaves out a portion. The sample includes under 300,000 clones, 86% seen only once; the top ten take roughly 12%. The sequencing input was peripheral blood. The source is a man aged 80 or over with acute or convalescent COVID-19.

J is TRBJ2-7 and V is TRBV20-1; 10 bases match TRBD1. Germline-derived CDR1 and CDR2 are DFQATT and SNEGSKA (reference sequence). There are 17 residues in the CDR3. J gave up 0 bases and V 3 bases, and 11 bases lay outside the gene matches. The CDR3: CSASGAGRTGGSYEQYF. The CDR3 DNA reads TGCAGTGCTAGTGGGGCGGGGAGGACAGGGGGCTCCTACGAGCAGTACTTC.

The V call is TRBV12-3 or TRBV12-4, the J call TRBJ2-7; possible D gene TRBD1, 5 bases. V lost 5 bases and J 7 bases, leaving 15 bases between the germline ends. CDR3 length: 13 amino acids. The CDR3 sequence: CASSRDSLREQYF. CDR3 in DNA: TGTGCCAGCAGTCGCGACAGTTTGAGGGAGCAGTACTTC.

The chain joins TRBV2 to TRBJ1-2; D is unresolved. The CDR3 contains 14 residues. Germline V CDR1 and CDR2: SNHLY, FYNNEI. Trimming took off 7 bases at V and 2 bases at J, with 14 bases between the two ends. The CDR3 sequence is CASNRGDLNYGYTF. The CDR3 bases are TGTGCCAGCAATCGCGGAGATCTCAACTATGGCTACACCTTC. Variable domain in full (rest from reference TRBV2 and TRBJ1-2): EPEVTQTPSHQVTQMGQEVILRCVPISNHLYFYWYRQILGQKVEFLVSFYNNEISEKSEIFDDQFSVERPDGSNFTLKIRSTKLEDSAMYFCASNRGDLNYGYTFGSGTRLTVV.

The chain joins TRBV7-8 to TRBJ1-2, with TRBD1 identical over 7 bases. Germline CDR1 reads SGHVS; CDR2 reads FQNEAQ. Trimming at V came to 5 bases and at J to 5 bases, leaving 8 bases not matched to a gene. The CDR3 runs to 14 residues. The DNA for the CDR3 is TGTGCCAGCAGCCCCGGGACAGCCGGATATGGCTACACCTTC. This sequence encodes CASSPGTAGYGYTF.

The chain combines TRBV7-2 with TRBJ2-3; TRBD1 matches 7 bases. Germline V gene lookup returns CDR1 SGHTA and CDR2 FQGNSA. V gave up 5 bases and J gave up 0 bases; unmatched junction bases: 8. The CDR3 totals 16 residues. CDR3 in amino acids: CASSPRQGGSTDTQYF. The CDR3 DNA is TGTGCCAGCAGCCCCAGACAGGGTGGGAGCACAGATACGCAGTATTTT.

The chain couples TRBV29-1 to TRBJ2-7; 7 nucleotides align to TRBD1. The CDR3 loop spans 12 amino acids. Germline CDR1 is SQVTM and CDR2 is ANQGSEA. The J segment lost 5 bases and the V segment lost 4 bases, leaving 5 bases of the junction unmatched. In DNA, the CDR3 is TGCAGCGTTGTGAAGGGGGCCGACGAGCAGTACTTC. Its translation: CSVVKGADEQYF.

The chain recombines TRBV6-5 with TRBJ1-3; D gene uncertain. Germline values: CDR1 MNHEY, CDR2 SVGAGI. The V end was cut by 6 bases, the J end by 4 bases, with 4 bases between. The length of the CDR3 is 11 residues. The CDR3 region is CASSLGNTIYF. The CDR3 DNA reads as TGTGCCAGCAGCCTCGGAAACACCATATATTTT.

The V call is TRBV10-1, the J call TRBJ2-5; D not resolved. Germline V gives CDR1 WNHNN, CDR2 SYGVQD (reference sequence). The germline V and J ends were trimmed by 3 bases and 2 bases, with 10 bases remaining between them. The CDR3 spans 14 residues. DNA for the CDR3: TGCGCCAGCAGTGACGAGTACCTACAAGAGACCCAGTACTTC. It yields the protein CASSDEYLQETQYF.

The chain combines TRBV28 with TRBJ1-2; 8 bases fit TRBD1. This CDR3 region has 14 residues. Germline V CDR1 and CDR2: MDHEN, SYDVKM. The V segment lost 3 bases and the J segment 7 bases; nucleotides outside the gene matches: 7. CDR3 DNA sequence: TGTGCCAGCAGTTTGACAGGGGAGCAGGCTGGCTACACCTTC. It codes for CASSLTGEQAGYTF.

The V gene is TRBV5-1, the J gene TRBJ1-1; unclear D gene. The CDR3 totals 15 residues. V gave up 0 bases and J gave up 1 base, with 10 bases separating them. Germline CDR1 reads SGHRS; CDR2 reads YFSETQ. The CDR3 here is CASSLAGSGNTEAFF. DNA of the CDR3: TGCGCCAGCAGCTTGGCGGGTTCGGGGAACACTGAAGCTTTCTTT.

The rearrangement joins TRBV5-8 to TRBJ1-1, with 7 bases lining up with TRBD1. Germline CDR1 reads SGHTS; CDR2 reads YDEGEE. This CDR3 comprises 16 residues. Germline trimming cut 0 bases from V and 1 base from J; bases unmatched to any gene: 6. CDR3 region: CASSLASGTANTEAFF. CDR3 nucleotides: TGTGCCAGCAGCTTGGCCTCTGGGACAGCGAACACTGAAGCTTTCTTT.

This clone was found a few times. The gene calls are TRBV6-5 and TRBJ1-1, with D perhaps TRBD1 (5 bases). From germline, CDR1 is MNHEY and CDR2 SVGAGI. The CDR3 spans 16 residues. V was pared by 2 bases and J by 4 bases, with 17 bases between. Here the CDR3 reads CASSYETLGVITEAFF. DNA for the CDR3: TGTGCCAGCAGTTACGAGACCCTAGGGGTGATCACTGAAGCTTTCTTT.

This clone turned up a few times. This chain links TRBV28 with TRBJ1-1, with TRBD1 matching over 12 bases. This CDR3 is 15 amino acids long. The germline V gene encodes CDR1 MDHEN and CDR2 SYDVKM. V trimming: 6 bases; J trimming: 4 bases; junction bases outside the gene matches: 6. The CDR3 reads CASRGGQGAGTEAFF. The CDR3 coding sequence is TGTGCCAGCAGGGGGGGACAGGGGGCTGGCACTGAAGCTTTCTTT.

V and J are TRBV28 and TRBJ2-7; 10 positions match TRBD2. CDR1 and CDR2 from the germline V gene are MDHEN and SYDVKM. Trimming took 4 bases from V and 5 from J; bases not matched to a gene: 11. The length of the CDR3 is 16 residues. The CDR3 protein is CASSSPPSGSGHEQYF. The CDR3 DNA is TGTGCCAGCAGTTCTCCCCCTAGCGGGAGTGGACACGAGCAGTACTTC.

The V and J genes are TRBV28 and TRBJ2-5; 7 nucleotides align to TRBD1. Germline CDR1 is MDHEN and CDR2 is SYDVKM. V lost 3 bases to trimming and J lost 4 bases; unmatched junction nucleotides: 8. The CDR3 consists of 15 residues. The CDR3: CASSFRGRGIETQYF. CDR3 bases: TGTGCCAGCAGTTTTAGGGGGCGAGGAATAGAGACCCAGTACTTC. Full variable domain (remainder filled in from reference TRBV28 and TRBJ2-5): DVKVTQSSRYLVKRTGEKVFLECVQDMDHENMFWYRQDPGLGLRLIYFSYDVKMKEKGDIPEGYSVSREKKERFSLILESASTNQTSMYLCASSFRGRGIETQYFGPGTRLLVL.

This clone was seen once. V usage is TRBV6-5 and J usage is TRBJ2-1, with D tentatively TRBD2 (5 bases). The CDR3 is 11 residues long. CDR1 is MNHEY, CDR2 SVGAGI, per germline. Trimming pared 7 bases from V and 9 bases from J, leaving 10 bases between. CDR3 sequence: CASTRGGEQFF. Written as DNA, the CDR3 is TGTGCCAGCACCCGTGGAGGTGAGCAGTTCTTC.

This sequence joins TRBV5-1 and TRBJ1-1, with D perhaps matching TRBD1 (6 bases). Germline V gene data show CDR1 as SGHRS and CDR2 as YFSETQ. The V end lost 2 bases, the J end lost 0 bases, and 14 bases lay between the germline ends. The CDR3 contains 16 residues. CDR3 region: CASSFPTGSMNTEAFF. As DNA, the CDR3 is TGCGCCAGCAGCTTCCCTACAGGGAGCATGAACACTGAAGCTTTCTTT.

V is TRBV15 and J is TRBJ2-2; weak D call: TRBD2 (6 bases). Germline V gene lookup returns CDR1 LNHNV and CDR2 YYDKDF (reference sequence). The CDR3 has 19 amino acids. With 0 bases removed from V and 3 bases from J, the gap between germline ends came to 20 bases. The CDR3 spells CATSRDLQGGIRYTGELFF. In DNA, the CDR3 is TGTGCCACCAGCAGAGATTTGCAGGGCGGGATACGGTACACCGGGGAGCTGTTTTTT.

This chain links TRBV5-4 with TRBJ2-5; TRBD1 aligns across 7 bases. Trimming at V came to 3 bases and at J to 3 bases, leaving 5 bases not matched to a gene. Per germline, CDR1 SGHNT and CDR2 YYREEE (reference sequence). The CDR3 has 14 residues. The CDR3, as DNA: TGTGCCAGCAGCTCCCGGGACAGAGAAGAGACCCAGTACTTC. This translates into CASSSRDREETQYF. The full variable domain, rest sourced from reference TRBV5-4 and TRBJ2-5, is ETGVTQSPTHLIKTRGQQVTLRCSSQSGHNTVSWYQQALGQGPQFIFQYYREEENGRGNFPPRFSGLQFPNYSSELNVNALELDDSALYLCASSSRDREETQYFGPGTRLLVL.

J is TRBJ1-2 and V is TRBV6-5, with 11 nucleotides matching TRBD1. The CDR3 sequence is 14 residues long. Per germline, CDR1 MNHEY and CDR2 SVGAGI. V lost 2 bases and J lost 8; bases outside the gene matches: 4. The CDR3 DNA reads as TGTGCCAGCAGTTACCCCGGGACAGGGGGAGGCTACACCTTC. It codes for CASSYPGTGGGYTF.

The chain uses TRBV20-1 and TRBJ1-6; D ambiguous. The germline V and J ends were trimmed by 3 bases and 8 bases, with 14 bases remaining between them. Germline lookup yields CDR1 DFQATT and CDR2 SNEGSKA (reference sequence). The CDR3 length is 14 residues. The CDR3 sequence is CSASSSGKDSPLHF. CDR3 coding DNA: TGCAGTGCTAGTTCGTCGGGGAAGGATTCACCCCTCCACTTT.

This clone was observed a single time. The chain employs TRBV5-1 and TRBJ1-4; no reliable D call. The V and J ends lost 4 bases and 5 bases respectively, with 9 bases between them. Germline V lookup: CDR1 SGHRS, CDR2 YFSETQ. The CDR3 is 13 residues long. CDR3 region: CASSHTVNEKLFF. CDR3 DNA sequence: TGCGCCAGCAGCCATACAGTAAATGAAAAACTGTTTTTT.

V usage is TRBV25-1 and J usage is TRBJ2-1; a possible D gene is TRBD2 (6 bases). Germline V CDR1 and CDR2: MGHDK, SYGVNS. CDR3 length: 13 amino acids. The ends were cut back, 6 bases at V and 7 bases at J, with 13 bases in the middle. CDR3 in DNA: TGTGCCAGCAGGTCCGGGACTGGGAATGAGCAGTTCTTC. Translation: CASRSGTGNEQFF.

The rearrangement joins TRBV4-3 to TRBJ2-1; 9 bases are shared with TRBD2. This CDR3 is 15 amino acids long. Germline CDR1 reads LGHNA; CDR2 reads YSLEER. The V segment lost 1 base and the J segment 5 bases; nucleotides outside the gene matches: 3. The DNA for the CDR3 is TGCGCCAGCAGCCAAGCGACTAGCGGAAACAATGAGCAGTTCTTC. It is translated as CASSQATSGNNEQFF.

The chain combines TRBV7-2 with TRBJ1-5; 7 bases are shared with TRBD1. CDR3 length: 15 amino acids. After removal of 5 bases from V and 5 bases from J, the junction contained 9 bases not matched to a gene. Germline assignment: CDR1 SGHTA and CDR2 FQGNSA. The CDR3 is CASSPGTARDQPQHF. The DNA of the CDR3 is TGTGCCAGCAGCCCAGGGACAGCGAGGGATCAGCCCCAGCATTTT. The whole variable domain, filled in from reference TRBV7-2 and TRBJ1-5, reads GAGVSQSPSNKVTEKGKDVELRCDPISGHTALYWYRQSLGQGLEFLIYFQGNSAPDKSGLPSDRFSAERTGGSVSTLTIQRTQQEDSAVYLCASSPGTARDQPQHFGDGTRLSIL.